The rows below give T cell receptor beta chains drawn from one sample of a study of CD8+ T cells in alopecia areata. Clones were read by immunoSEQ multiplex PCR, and TCRdb kept only the in-frame ones, dropping some. The data show approximately 99,000 clones, about 50% seen once. Sequencing was carried out using NKG2D-low CD8+ T cells sorted from blood. The receptors stem from a human donor with alopecia areata. Each CDR3 is given with its conserved first and last residue. A D gene is named only where the DNA matches it firmly. Only some rows state a clone size, as once, few, many or a class for expanded clones.

j_call | clone_size | v_call | d_call | cdr3_length | cdr3_aa | cdr3_nt
TRBJ1-2 | - | TRBV2 | - | 13 | CASPTPGPNGYTF | TGTGCCAGTCCAACCCCCGGGCCCAATGGCTACACCTTC
TRBJ1-1 | few | TRBV5-1 | TRBD1 | 13 | CASSPTGDTEAFF | TGCGCCAGCAGCCCCACAGGGGACACTGAAGCTTTCTTT
TRBJ2-1 | - | TRBV7-9 | - | 11 | CASIETNEQFF | TGTGCCAGCATAGAGACGAATGAGCAGTTCTTC
TRBJ2-3 | - | TRBV27 | - | 11 | CASLYINTQYF | TGTGCCAGCTTGTACATAAATACGCAGTATTTT
TRBJ1-5 | - | TRBV5-1 | - | 15 | CASSLASGRGQPQHF | TGCGCCAGCAGCTTGGCCTCCGGCAGGGGACAGCCCCAGCATTTT
TRBJ1-1 | - | TRBV2 | - | 11 | CATKDRIGAFF | TGTGCCACTAAGGACAGAATCGGAGCTTTCTTT
TRBJ2-7 | - | TRBV5-1 | - | 11 | CASSLTGEQYF | TGCGCCAGCAGCTTGACGGGCGAGCAGTACTTC
TRBJ2-7 | few | TRBV7-9 | - | 13 | CASSSTLGYEQYF | TGTGCCAGCAGCTCCACTCTAGGGTACGAGCAGTACTTC
TRBJ2-7 | - | TRBV29-1 | TRBD2 | 16 | CSVEGSGSGRAYEQYF | TGCAGCGTTGAAGGGAGTGGTAGCGGGAGGGCCTACGAGCAGTACTTC
TRBJ2-7 | - | TRBV5-1 | - | 12 | CASSLKGGEQYF | TGCGCCAGCAGCTTGAAGGGAGGCGAGCAGTACTTC
TRBJ1-2 | - | TRBV12-5 | - | 13 | CASGLTRTDGYTF | TGTGCTAGTGGTTTGACTAGGACAGATGGCTACACCTTC
TRBJ2-1 | few | TRBV11-1 | TRBD1 | 15 | CASSLAAGQGNEQFF | TGTGCCAGCAGCTTAGCCGCCGGACAGGGCAATGAGCAGTTCTTC
TRBJ2-1 | many | TRBV15 | - | 12 | CATSVRDNEQFF | TGTGCCACTAGTGTCCGCGACAATGAGCAGTTCTTC
TRBJ2-3 | - | TRBV27 | - | 14 | CASSLGRSTDTQYF | TGTGCCAGCAGTTTGGGCAGAAGCACAGATACGCAGTATTTT
TRBJ2-3 | few | TRBV13 | - | 12 | CASSLGQDTQYF | TGTGCCAGCAGCTTAGGGCAAGATACGCAGTATTTT
TRBJ2-2 | - | TRBV5-1 | TRBD2 | 18 | CASSLVGLAGGVTGELFF | TGCGCCAGCAGCTTGGTTGGACTAGCGGGAGGAGTCACCGGGGAGCTGTTTTTT
TRBJ2-1 | - | TRBV6-1 | - | 12 | CASRDTDNEQFF | TGTGCCAGCAGGGACACCGACAATGAGCAGTTCTTC
TRBJ2-7 | - | TRBV6-1 | - | 12 | CALRSWGYEQYF | TGTGCCTTACGGAGTTGGGGCTACGAGCAGTACTTC
TRBJ2-1 | - | TRBV28 | - | 16 | CASSRARGGAYNEQFF | TGTGCCAGCAGTCGGGCCCGAGGGGGGGCCTACAATGAGCAGTTCTTC
TRBJ2-2 | - | TRBV6-6 | - | 15 | CASSYSWVSTGELFF | TGTGCCAGCAGTTACTCGTGGGTATCAACCGGGGAGCTGTTTTTT
TRBJ2-7 | - | TRBV6-1 | TRBD1 | 15 | CASSEAGTGGYEQYF | TGTGCCAGCAGTGAAGCCGGGACAGGGGGCTACGAGCAGTACTTC
TRBJ2-2 | medium-sized | TRBV6-4 | - | 13 | CASSERDTGELFF | TGTGCCAGCAGTGAGCGGGACACCGGGGAGCTGTTTTTT
TRBJ2-3 | few | TRBV5-1 | - | 11 | CASTLSDTQYF | TGCGCCAGCACTTTGTCAGATACGCAGTATTTT
TRBJ2-1 | - | TRBV2 | TRBD2 | 14 | CASIGLAGGNEQFF | TGTGCCAGCATTGGGCTAGCGGGAGGTAATGAGCAGTTCTTC
TRBJ2-3 | - | TRBV4-1 | - | 15 | CASSQGVGGTDTQYF | TGCGCCAGCAGCCAAGGGGTAGGGGGCACAGATACGCAGTATTTT